The next 27 T cell receptor beta chains were all read from a single sample in a study of T cells and Merkel cell carcinoma outcomes. The data were produced by immunoSEQ multiplex PCR, yet TCRdb's version contains in-frame clones alone and is incomplete. The sample yields about 5,600 clones, around 77% seen once. The sequencing input was tumor tissue from Merkel cell carcinoma. These receptors originate from a human donor with Merkel cell carcinoma.

A few counts support this clone. This rearrangement joins TRBV18 to TRBJ2-2, with TRBD1 matching 9 bases. V lost 6 bases, J lost 7 bases, and 6 bases stayed unmatched. The CDR3 sequence is 14 residues long. CDR1 and CDR2 from the germline V gene are KGHSH and LQKENI. For the CDR3, the DNA is TGTGCCAGCTCGAGGGACAGGGATATCGGGGAGCTGTTTTTT. It is translated as CASSRDRDIGELFF.

Relative to its sample, this clone is medium-sized. The chain uses TRBV2 and TRBJ2-1; D tentatively fits TRBD1 or TRBD2 (5 bases each). Trimming took off 7 bases at V and 0 bases at J, with 13 bases between the two ends. This CDR3 has 15 amino acids. From germline, CDR1 is SNHLY and CDR2 FYNNEI. CDR3 region: CASTGTDLSYNEQFF. The DNA for the CDR3 is TGTGCCAGCACCGGGACGGACCTCTCCTACAATGAGCAGTTCTTC.

This chain uses TRBV29-1 with TRBJ1-1; D is undetermined. The CDR3 spans 13 residues. Germline V gene data show CDR1 as SQVTM and CDR2 as ANQGSEA. V lost 5 bases and J lost 6, with 16 bases in between. The CDR3 DNA follows: TGCAGCGTTACGGGCCTTTGGAAGCCTGAAGCTTTCTTT. It codes for CSVTGLWKPEAFF.

This clone is a singleton in its sample. The CDR3 bases are TGTGCCAGCAGCGACAGAACCTACGAGCAGTACTTC. It specifies CASSDRTYEQYF. The V gene is TRBV6-1, the J gene TRBJ2-7; perhaps TRBD1 as D (5 bases). The CDR3 runs 12 residues. V was cut by 6 bases and J by 2 bases, with 8 bases left in between. CDR1 is MNHNS, CDR2 SASEGT, per germline.

This chain links TRBV5-1 with TRBJ2-7, with TRBD1 identical over 9 bases. V trimming: 0 bases; J trimming: 3 bases; junction bases outside the gene matches: 4. Germline lookup yields CDR1 SGHRS and CDR2 YFSETQ. The length of the CDR3 is 15 residues. The CDR3 DNA reads TGCGCCAGCAGCTTGGGGGACAGGGCCAACTACGAGCAGTACTTC. Encoded protein: CASSLGDRANYEQYF.

The chain links TRBV28 to TRBJ1-1; D may be TRBD1 (5 bases). This CDR3 is 12 amino acids long. Germline V gives CDR1 MDHEN, CDR2 SYDVKM. The V gene lost 5 bases and the J gene lost 9 bases, with 13 bases spanning the gap. The CDR3 spells CASSGRGFQAFF. In nucleotides, the CDR3 is TGTGCCAGCAGTGGAAGGGGTTTTCAAGCTTTCTTT.

As regards this clone: This sample includes further DNA sequences coding for the same CDR3. The V gene is TRBV5-1, the J gene TRBJ2-1; tentatively, D is TRBD1 (6 bases). The CDR3 is made up of 13 amino acids. CDR1 and CDR2 from the germline V gene are SGHRS and YFSETQ. V was clipped by 5 bases and J by 5 bases, with 11 bases between them. The CDR3 DNA sequence: TGCGCCAGCAGTCAGGGACAAAACAATGAGCAGTTCTTC. Amino acid sequence: CASSQGQNNEQFF.

The CDR3 here is CSPQSYEQFF. CDR3 DNA sequence: TGCAGCCCCCAGAGCTATGAGCAGTTCTTC. The V and J genes are TRBV20-1 and TRBJ2-1; no clear D gene. The CDR3 consists of 10 residues. Looked up from germline, CDR1 is DFQATT and CDR2 is SNEGSKA (reference sequence).

Here the CDR3 reads CASSLVGQSYEQYF. CDR3 DNA sequence: TGTGCCAGCAGTTTGGTGGGACAGTCCTACGAGCAGTACTTC. V usage is TRBV28 and J usage is TRBJ2-7, with TRBD1 identical over 7 bases. V shed 3 bases and J 1 base; nucleotides not matched to a gene: 3. The CDR3 has 14 residues. Germline assignment: CDR1 MDHEN and CDR2 SYDVKM.

This clone was found once. The chain recombines TRBV11-1 with TRBJ1-2, with unresolved D. Trimming took 2 bases from V and 7 from J, leaving 23 bases between them. Germline V lookup: CDR1 SGHAT, CDR2 FQDESV (reference sequence). The length of the CDR3 is 17 residues. CDR3 sequence: CASSLMDGPSANLGYTF. The CDR3 DNA sequence: TGTGCCAGCAGCTTAATGGATGGCCCCAGTGCGAACCTTGGCTACACCTTC.

The chain links TRBV12-5 to TRBJ2-1; TRBD2 agrees at 10 bases. From germline, CDR1 is LGHNT and CDR2 FRNRAP. The J segment lost 8 bases and the V segment lost 0 bases, leaving 22 bases of the junction unmatched. The CDR3 is 21 amino acids. The CDR3 protein is CASGLVPRWQGASGRHHEQFF. The CDR3 DNA is TGTGCTAGTGGTTTGGTTCCTCGGTGGCAGGGGGCTAGCGGGAGACACCATGAGCAGTTCTTC.

The chain combines TRBV4-1 with TRBJ2-5; no definite D call. CDR3 length: 16 residues. V was shortened by 0 bases and J by 2 bases, with 13 bases between the two germline ends. CDR1 MGHRA and CDR2 YSYEKL come from the germline V gene. The DNA of the CDR3 is TGCGCCAGCAGCCAAGAAGTCTTGGGATTGCAAGAGACCCAGTACTTC. Protein: CASSQEVLGLQETQYF.

This clone has more than one count but fewer than ten. This chain links TRBV5-4 with TRBJ2-5; D remains unclear. This CDR3 is 13 amino acids long. V was cut by 2 bases and J by 0 bases, with 5 bases left in between. Germline values: CDR1 SGHNT, CDR2 YYREEE (reference sequence). The CDR3 sequence: CASSLVYQETQYF. The CDR3 DNA reads TGTGCCAGCAGCTTAGTCTACCAAGAGACCCAGTACTTC. The full variable domain, rest sourced from reference TRBV5-4 and TRBJ2-5, is ETGVTQSPTHLIKTRGQQVTLRCSSQSGHNTVSWYQQALGQGPQFIFQYYREEENGRGNFPPRFSGLQFPNYSSELNVNALELDDSALYLCASSLVYQETQYFGPGTRLLVL.

The chain uses TRBV30 and TRBJ1-1, with no clear D. This CDR3 contains 14 residues. CDR1 is GTSNPN, CDR2 SVGIG, per germline (reference sequence). V was pared by 3 bases and J by 5 bases, with 16 bases between. CDR3 loop: CAWSVLRGRTEAFF. CDR3 DNA sequence: TGTGCCTGGAGCGTCTTACGCGGAAGGACTGAAGCTTTCTTT.

This rearrangement joins TRBV5-4 to TRBJ1-2, with D possibly TRBD1 on 5 matching bases. The germline gives CDR1 SGHNT, CDR2 YYREEE (reference sequence). The CDR3 runs to 16 residues. The V and J ends lost 0 bases and 2 bases respectively, with 14 bases between them. The CDR3 bases are TGTGCCAGCAGCTTGGCCGGGGCAGGGCGGAACTATGGCTACACCTTC. Translating it yields CASSLAGAGRNYGYTF.

This chain links TRBV19 with TRBJ2-2, with 9 bases aligning to TRBD2. In germline, CDR1 is LNHDA, CDR2 SQIVND (reference sequence). The CDR3 runs to 15 residues. After removal of 4 bases from V and 5 bases from J, the junction contained 5 bases not matched to a gene. CDR3 coding DNA: TGTGCCAGTAGTAGGCGGGAGGGCCAAACCGGGGAGCTGTTTTTT. It encodes CASSRREGQTGELFF. The whole variable domain, remainder taken from reference TRBV19 and TRBJ2-2, is DGGITQSPKYLFRKEGQNVTLSCEQNLNHDAMYWYRQDPGQGLRLIYYSQIVNDFQKGDIAEGYSVSREKKESFPLTVTSAQKNPTAFYLCASSRREGQTGELFFGEGSRLTVL.

The CDR3 is CASRDRGRGDTQYF. The CDR3 region has the DNA TGTGCCAGCCGGGACAGGGGGCGAGGAGATACGCAGTATTTT. The gene calls are TRBV19 and TRBJ2-3; 12 bases agree with TRBD1. J was trimmed by 5 bases and V by 9 bases; bases with no gene match: 6. Looked up from germline, CDR1 is LNHDA and CDR2 is SQIVND (reference sequence). This CDR3 region has 14 residues.

This chain uses TRBV7-8 with TRBJ1-2; D call uncertain. CDR1 is SGHVS, CDR2 FQNEAQ, per germline. CDR3 size: 13 residues. The ends were cut back, 3 bases at V and 0 bases at J, with 5 bases in the middle. CDR3 residues: CASSLEANYGYTF. The CDR3 DNA reads as TGTGCCAGCAGCTTGGAGGCTAACTATGGCTACACCTTC. Looking up the rest from reference TRBV7-8 and TRBJ1-2 gives the full variable domain: GAGVSQSPRYKVAKRGQDVALRCDPISGHVSLFWYQQALGQGPEFLTYFQNEAQLDKSGLPSDRFFAERPEGSVSTLKIQRTQQEDSAVYLCASSLEANYGYTFGSGTRLTVV.

The chain has TRBV6-5 and TRBJ1-1; the D is unclear. Trimming removed 6 bases from V and 7 bases from J, with 18 bases in between. The germline CDR1 and CDR2 sequences are MNHEY and SVGAGI. CDR3 size: 14 residues. Here the CDR3 reads CASSAGSQMVEAFF. As DNA, the CDR3 is TGTGCCAGCAGCGCCGGGTCTCAGATGGTTGAAGCTTTCTTT.

The genes are TRBV5-1 and TRBJ2-1, with 8 bases lining up with TRBD1. The CDR3 sequence is 14 residues long. Per germline, CDR1 SGHRS and CDR2 YFSETQ. The J segment lost 5 bases and the V segment lost 4 bases, leaving 5 bases of the junction unmatched. The CDR3 loop is CASSPGQANNEQFF. CDR3 coding DNA: TGCGCCAGCAGCCCGGGACAGGCCAACAATGAGCAGTTCTTC.

The chain carries TRBV18 and TRBJ1-5; D perhaps matches TRBD1 (5 bases). With 2 bases removed from V and 3 bases from J, the gap between germline ends came to 20 bases. Germline values: CDR1 KGHSH, CDR2 LQKENI. The CDR3 runs 18 residues. This CDR3 is CASSPGMKSTAFNQPQHF. The DNA of the CDR3 is TGTGCCAGCTCACCAGGTATGAAGTCGACAGCCTTCAATCAGCCCCAGCATTTT.

J is TRBJ2-7 and V is TRBV7-2; D unclear. This CDR3 contains 12 residues. Per germline, CDR1 SGHTA and CDR2 FQGNSA. Trimming shortened V by 2 bases and J by 3 bases, and 5 bases separated the two germline ends. CDR3 protein: CASSLSRYEQYF. As DNA, the CDR3 is TGTGCCAGCAGCTTATCCCGCTACGAGCAGTACTTC.

The CDR3 bases are TGTGCCAGCAGTCCGACCGAGGCAGGCCCAAACCAGTACTTC. This translates into CASSPTEAGPNQYF. V and J are TRBV7-6 and TRBJ2-7, with unresolved D. Deletions cut 6 bases from V and 10 bases from J, with 22 bases between. Germline CDR1 reads SGHVS; CDR2 reads FNYEAQ. CDR3 size: 14 residues.

This clone was seen a single time. This chain connects TRBV28 to TRBJ1-5; TRBD1 aligns across 10 bases. V shed 8 bases and J 7 bases; nucleotides not matched to a gene: 11. This CDR3 is 15 amino acids long. CDR1 MDHEN and CDR2 SYDVKM come from the germline V gene. The CDR3 loop is CASLGQGGKKQPQHF. The CDR3 bases are TGTGCCAGCCTAGGACAGGGGGGGAAAAAACAGCCCCAGCATTTT.

Only a few counts were recorded for this clone. The J gene is TRBJ2-7, the V gene TRBV19; a possible D gene is TRBD2 (5 bases). The germline gives CDR1 LNHDA, CDR2 SQIVND (reference sequence). This CDR3 is 12 amino acids long. The V gene lost 5 bases and the J gene lost 7 bases, with 12 bases spanning the gap. CDR3 nucleotide sequence: TGTGCCAGTAGTCCCCCCGGGATGGAGCAGTACTTC. It codes for CASSPPGMEQYF. The variable domain in full, completed from reference TRBV19 and TRBJ2-7, reads DGGITQSPKYLFRKEGQNVTLSCEQNLNHDAMYWYRQDPGQGLRLIYYSQIVNDFQKGDIAEGYSVSREKKESFPLTVTSAQKNPTAFYLCASSPPGMEQYFGPGTRLTVT.

The rearrangement joins TRBV4-1 to TRBJ1-5; TRBD1 is a possible D gene (5 bases). The CDR3 contains 15 residues. Germline CDR1 and CDR2: MGHRA and YSYEKL. The germline V and J ends were trimmed by 3 bases and 4 bases, with 13 bases remaining between them. Here the CDR3 DNA reads TGCGCCAGCAGCCAGGTGGTGGGGGGGAATCAGCCCCAGCATTTT. Translating it yields CASSQVVGGNQPQHF.

The rearrangement uses TRBV5-4 and TRBJ2-5, with D possibly being TRBD2 (5 bases). The germline V gene encodes CDR1 SGHNT and CDR2 YYREEE (reference sequence). V lost 4 bases and J lost 5, with 21 bases in between. The CDR3 contains 16 residues. This CDR3 reads CASSPGGATFGETQYF. CDR3 coding DNA: TGTGCCAGCAGCCCCGGAGGCGCAACCTTTGGGGAGACCCAGTACTTC.